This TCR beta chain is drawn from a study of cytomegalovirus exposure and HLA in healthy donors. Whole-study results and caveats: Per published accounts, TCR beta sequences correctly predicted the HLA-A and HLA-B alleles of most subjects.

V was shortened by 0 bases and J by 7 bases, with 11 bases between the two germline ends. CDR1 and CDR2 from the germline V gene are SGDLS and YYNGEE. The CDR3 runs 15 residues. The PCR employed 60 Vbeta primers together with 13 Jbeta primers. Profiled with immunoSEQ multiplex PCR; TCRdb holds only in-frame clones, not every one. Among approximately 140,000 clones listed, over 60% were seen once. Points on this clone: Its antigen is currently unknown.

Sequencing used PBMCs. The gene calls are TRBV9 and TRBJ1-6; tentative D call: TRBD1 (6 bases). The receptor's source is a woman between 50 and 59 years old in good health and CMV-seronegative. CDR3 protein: CASSVDRVENSPLHF. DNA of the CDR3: TGTGCCAGCAGCGTAGACAGGGTGGAGAATTCACCCCTCCACTTT.